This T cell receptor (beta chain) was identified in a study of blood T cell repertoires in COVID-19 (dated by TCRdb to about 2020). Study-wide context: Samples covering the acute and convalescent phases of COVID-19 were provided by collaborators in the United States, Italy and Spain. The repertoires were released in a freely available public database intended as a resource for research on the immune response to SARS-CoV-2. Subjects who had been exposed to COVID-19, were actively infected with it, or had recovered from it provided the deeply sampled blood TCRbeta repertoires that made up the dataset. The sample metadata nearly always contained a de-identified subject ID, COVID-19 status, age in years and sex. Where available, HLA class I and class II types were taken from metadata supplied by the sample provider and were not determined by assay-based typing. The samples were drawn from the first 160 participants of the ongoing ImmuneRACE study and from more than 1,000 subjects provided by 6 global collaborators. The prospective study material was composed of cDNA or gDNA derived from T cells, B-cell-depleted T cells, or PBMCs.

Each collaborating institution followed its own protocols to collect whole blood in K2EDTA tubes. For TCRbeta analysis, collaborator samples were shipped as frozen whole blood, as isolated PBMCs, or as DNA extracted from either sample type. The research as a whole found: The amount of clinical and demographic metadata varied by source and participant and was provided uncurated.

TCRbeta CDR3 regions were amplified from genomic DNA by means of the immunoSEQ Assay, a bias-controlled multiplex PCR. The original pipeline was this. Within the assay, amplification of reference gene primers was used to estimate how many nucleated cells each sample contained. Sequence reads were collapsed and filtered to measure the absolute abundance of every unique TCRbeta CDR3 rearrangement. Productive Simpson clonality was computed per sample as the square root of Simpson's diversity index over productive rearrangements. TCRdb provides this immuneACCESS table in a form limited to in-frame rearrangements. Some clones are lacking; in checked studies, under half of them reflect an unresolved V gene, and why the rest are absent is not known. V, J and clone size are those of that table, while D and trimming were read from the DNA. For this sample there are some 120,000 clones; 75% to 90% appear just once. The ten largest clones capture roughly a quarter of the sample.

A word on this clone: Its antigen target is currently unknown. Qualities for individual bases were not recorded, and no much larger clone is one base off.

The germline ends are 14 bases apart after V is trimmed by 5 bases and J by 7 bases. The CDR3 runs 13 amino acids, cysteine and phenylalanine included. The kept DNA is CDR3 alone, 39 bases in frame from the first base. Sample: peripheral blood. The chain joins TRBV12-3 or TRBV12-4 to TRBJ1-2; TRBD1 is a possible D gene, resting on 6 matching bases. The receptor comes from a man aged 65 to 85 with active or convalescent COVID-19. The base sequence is TGTGCCAGCAGTCCAACCACAGGGACTGGCTACACCTTC. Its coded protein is CASSPTTGTGYTF.